One sample yielded the 10 T cell receptor beta chains listed below, sequenced in a study of blood T cells in healthy people across ages. For the second PCR, which ran for about 7 to 11 cycles, a sample-barcoded 5' primer and a J-beta primer mix were used. A single record per CDR3 protein comes from TCRdb applying MiXCR to the 5' RACE reads. The table shows about 2 million distinct CDR3 sequences, with around 48% occurring only once. The sequenced material came from blood. All receptors come from a woman aged 40 to 50 in good health.

This clonotype was picked up a small number of times. This chain connects TRBV29-1 to TRBJ2-7; 8 nucleotides agree with TRBD2. The CDR3 extends over 13 amino acids. Trimming removed 7 bases from V and 3 bases from J; junction bases left unmatched: 8. Germline V gene sequence: CDR1 SQVTM, CDR2 ANQGSEA. DNA of the CDR3: TGCAGCGCACTAGCGGATAAAGACTACGAGCAGTACTTC. Translating it yields CSALADKDYEQYF.

The chain carries TRBV7-9 and TRBJ1-1; the D is unclear. V was pared by 8 bases and J by 1 base, with 14 bases between. Germline V lookup: CDR1 SEHNR, CDR2 FQNEAQ (reference sequence). The CDR3 contains 14 residues. CDR3 in amino acids: CASHYHRKNTEAFF. In nucleotides, the CDR3 is TGTGCCAGCCACTACCATCGGAAGAACACTGAAGCTTTCTTT.

This clonotype was observed a handful of times. DNA for the CDR3: TGTGCCAGCAGTCCCATGGGGGAAGGGAGCAATCAGCCCCAGCATTTT. Protein: CASSPMGEGSNQPQHF. The rearrangement links TRBV28 to TRBJ1-5; a possible D gene is TRBD1 (5 bases). CDR3 size: 16 residues. Trimming pared 5 bases from V and 1 base from J, leaving 15 bases between. Germline V CDR1 and CDR2: MDHEN, SYDVKM.

V gene TRBV2 combines with J gene TRBJ2-7, with a tentative D call TRBD2 (7 bases). The CDR3 has 14 amino acids. V lost 3 bases to trimming and J lost 6 bases, with 15 bases between them. Germline CDR1 and CDR2: SNHLY and FYNNEI. CDR3 amino acids: CASSEIRGAGEQYF. The CDR3 DNA reads TGTGCCAGCAGTGAGATCCGGGGGGCGGGCGAGCAGTACTTC.

The gene calls are TRBV20-1 and TRBJ2-3; 8 bases are shared with TRBD2. There are 18 residues in the CDR3. Germline lookup yields CDR1 DFQATT and CDR2 SNEGSKA (reference sequence). V trimming: 1 base; J trimming: 0 bases; junction bases outside the gene matches: 12. For the CDR3, the DNA is TGCAGTGCTAGAGTCTTCAGACTGAGCGGGGGTAGCACAGATACGCAGTATTTT. Amino acids: CSARVFRLSGGSTDTQYF.

The chain combines TRBV20-1 with TRBJ2-5; 8 positions agree with TRBD2. There are 12 residues in the CDR3. V trimming: 1 base; J trimming: 11 bases; junction bases outside the gene matches: 6. CDR1 is DFQATT and CDR2 is SNEGSKA in the germline V gene (reference sequence). Written as DNA, the CDR3 is TGCAGTGCTAGAGGCCCGACTAGCGCGCAGTACTTC. This gives the protein CSARGPTSAQYF.

This clonotype was counted at least ten times. The chain uses TRBV7-2 and TRBJ2-3, with 13 nucleotides matching TRBD2. CDR1 SGHTA and CDR2 FQGNSA come from the germline V gene. CDR3 length: 15 amino acids. V lost 11 bases and J lost 0; bases outside the gene matches: 5. The CDR3 region is CASRLAGGSTDTQYF. The CDR3 region has the DNA TGTGCCTCCCGACTAGCGGGGGGAAGCACAGATACGCAGTATTTT.

The rearrangement links TRBV29-1 to TRBJ2-7; D perhaps matches TRBD2 (5 bases). Germline CDR1 is SQVTM and CDR2 is ANQGSEA. V was cut by 7 bases and J by 7 bases, with 23 bases left in between. The CDR3 is made up of 14 amino acids. CDR3 sequence reads: CSGEGGNFMNEQYF. Here the CDR3 DNA reads TGCAGCGGAGAAGGAGGCAACTTCATGAATGAGCAGTACTTC.

This clonotype was seen more than once but under ten times. This sequence joins TRBV4-1 and TRBJ2-7; D is possibly TRBD1 or TRBD2 (6 bases each). V lost 5 bases and J lost 2, with 16 bases in between. This CDR3 region has 15 residues. Looked up from germline, CDR1 is MGHRA and CDR2 is YSYEKL. In DNA form, the CDR3 reads TGCGCCAGCAGCTTACTGGCGGGACAAACCTACGAGCAGTACTTC. This encodes CASSLLAGQTYEQYF.

The V and J genes are TRBV20-1 and TRBJ1-6; D perhaps matches TRBD1 (6 bases). Germline V gene data show CDR1 as DFQATT and CDR2 as SNEGSKA (reference sequence). V lost 3 bases, J lost 7 bases, and 10 bases lay in between. This CDR3 comprises 13 residues. The CDR3 region is CSARVTGNSPLHF. The CDR3 DNA follows: TGCAGTGCTAGGGTGACAGGAAATTCACCCCTCCACTTT.